Sequencing of this T cell receptor beta chain was carried out in a study of blood T cell repertoires in COVID-19. Study details: Collection of acute and convalescent COVID-19 samples took place in the United States, Italy and Spain.

Germline V lookup: CDR1 LGHNA, CDR2 YSLEER. This CDR3 has 18 residues. V lost 2 bases to trimming and J lost 1 base, with 17 bases between them. Libraries were prepared by immunoSEQ multiplex PCR; TCRdb keeps only in-frame clonotypes and omits some of them. Among about 180,000 clones listed, 86% were seen once. The sequencing input was peripheral blood. The gene calls are TRBV4-3 and TRBJ2-2; perhaps TRBD1 as D (6 bases). This receptor was obtained from a man between 45 and 60 years old with active or convalescent COVID-19. This CDR3 is CASSQTGTTLWNTGELFF. In DNA, the CDR3 is TGCGCCAGCAGCCAAACCGGGACAACCTTGTGGAACACCGGGGAGCTGTTTTTT.